The present TCR beta chain was sequenced within a study of blood T cell repertoires in COVID-19 (dated by TCRdb to 2018 to 2020). Broadly, across the study: Collaborator samples came from the United States, Italy and Spain and covered acute and convalescent phases of COVID-19. The dataset comprised deeply sampled blood TCRbeta repertoires from subjects exposed to, actively infected with, or recovered from COVID-19. The samples were drawn from the first 160 participants of the ongoing ImmuneRACE study and from 950 to 1,500 subjects provided by 6 global collaborators. Nearly every sample came with metadata listing a de-identified subject ID, COVID-19 status, age in years and sex. HLA class I and class II types, where available, came from metadata supplied by the sample provider rather than from assay-based typing. The material from the prospective study consisted of cDNA or gDNA derived from T cells, B-cell-depleted T cells, or PBMCs. The repertoires were made available in a free public database intended to serve as a resource for research on the immune response to SARS-CoV-2. Here is what the overall study found, with its caveats: Clinical and demographic metadata were provided uncurated, with the amount varying by source and participant.

Collaborating institutions collected whole blood in K2EDTA tubes following their own protocols. For TCRbeta analysis, collaborator samples were shipped as frozen whole blood, as isolated PBMCs, or as DNA extracted from either sample type. TCRbeta CDR3 regions were amplified from genomic DNA using the immunoSEQ Assay, a bias-controlled multiplex PCR. As for the authors' bioinformatics: Within the assay, amplification of reference gene primers was used to estimate how many nucleated cells each sample contained. To quantify the absolute abundance of each unique TCRbeta CDR3 rearrangement, sequence reads were collapsed and filtered. For each sample, productive Simpson clonality was calculated as the square root of Simpson's diversity index over productive rearrangements. As stored in TCRdb, this immuneACCESS dataset retains in-frame rearrangements with V and J assigned. A fraction of the clones does not appear; measured against another copy, unresolved V genes explain less than half of the discrepancy, and the remainder lacks a known reason. V, J and clone size derive from that table, while D and trimming were established from the DNA sequence. In all, the sample holds roughly 140,000 clones, and 85% to 90% of those were seen once. The ten largest clones represent 15% of the sample.

V is shortened by 7 bases, J by 3 bases, and the region joining them spans 12 bases. The germline V gene sets CDR1 to SQVTM and CDR2 to ANQGSEA. The CDR3 numbers 12 residues from cysteine through phenylalanine. The DNA shown is the 36-base CDR3, in frame from base 1. This clone was seen only a few times. Its antigen remains undetermined. No much larger clone exists at a distance of one base, and base qualities are not known. Here the chain combines TRBV29-1 and TRBJ1-1; the D gene lacks a confident call. What was sequenced was peripheral blood. This TCR was sampled from a woman in her thirties or forties with acute or convalescent COVID-19. CDR3 loop: CSGGRRDTEAFF. Read as DNA, the sequence is TGCAGCGGAGGCCGGCGAGACACTGAAGCTTTCTTT.